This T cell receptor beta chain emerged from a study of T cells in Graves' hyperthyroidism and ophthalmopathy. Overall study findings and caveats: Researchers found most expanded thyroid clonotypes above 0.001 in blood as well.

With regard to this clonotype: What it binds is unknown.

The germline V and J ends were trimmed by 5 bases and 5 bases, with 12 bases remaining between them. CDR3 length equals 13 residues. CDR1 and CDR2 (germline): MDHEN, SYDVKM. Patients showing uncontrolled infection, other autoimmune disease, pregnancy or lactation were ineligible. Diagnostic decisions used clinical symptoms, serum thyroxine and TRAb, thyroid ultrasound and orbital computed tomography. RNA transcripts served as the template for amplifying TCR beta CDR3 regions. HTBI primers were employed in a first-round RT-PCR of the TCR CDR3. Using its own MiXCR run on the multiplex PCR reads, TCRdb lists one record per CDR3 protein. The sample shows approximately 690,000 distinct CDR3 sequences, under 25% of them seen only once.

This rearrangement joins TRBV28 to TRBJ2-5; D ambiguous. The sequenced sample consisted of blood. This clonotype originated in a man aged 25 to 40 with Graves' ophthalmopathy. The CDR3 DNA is TGTGCCAGCAGTCCACGAATGGGGGAGACCCAGTACTTC. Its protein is CASSPRMGETQYF.